These 17 T cell receptor beta chains were all obtained from the same sample, sequenced in a study of CD8+CD57+ T cells in acquired aplastic anemia. Profiles of TCR beta VDJ and CDR3 were generated from a genomic DNA template. TCRdb reprocessed the reads with MiXCR, giving one entry per CDR3 protein. The repertoire has around 250,000 distinct CDR3 sequences, 55% to 65% of them found once; the top ten carry 8%. Sample: sorted CD4+, CD8+, or CD8+CD57+ T cells (not recorded which) from PBMCs. These receptors originate from a human donor with severe aplastic anemia or a healthy control (not recorded which).

The gene calls are TRBV7-3 and TRBJ1-1, with D uncertain. V was shortened by 2 bases and J by 5 bases, with 9 bases between the two germline ends. CDR1 is SGHTA and CDR2 is FQGTGA in the germline V gene. CDR3 length: 13 residues. CDR3 loop: CASSLYVGTEAFF. The CDR3 DNA reads TGTGCCAGCAGCTTATACGTAGGGACTGAAGCTTTCTTT.

The chain recombines TRBV2 with TRBJ1-2; D remains ambiguous. Germline-derived CDR1 and CDR2 are SNHLY and FYNNEI. Trimming removed 7 bases at V and 2 bases at J, with 14 bases between. The length of the CDR3 is 14 residues. The CDR3 DNA sequence: TGTGCCAGCACCCGAGAGGTAACGAACTATGGCTACACCTTC. This encodes CASTREVTNYGYTF.

The table lists this clonotype with many counts. This chain uses TRBV5-6 with TRBJ2-2; tentative D call: TRBD2 (5 bases). Trimming cost V 6 bases and J 6 bases, with 15 bases left between them. CDR3 length: 14 residues. Germline lookup yields CDR1 SGHDT and CDR2 YYEEEE. The CDR3 here is CASTLFGVPGELFF. The DNA for the CDR3 is TGTGCCAGCACCCTTTTCGGGGTCCCCGGGGAGCTGTTTTTT.

As concerns this clonotype: One base away lies a much larger clone, so this may be a sequencing read error. It is unclear where the CDR3 begins or ends on the DNA, so no DNA is shown, and the CDR3 is as TCRdb lists it. The V call is TRBV3-1, the J call TRBJ1-1; no check of the table's D call, TRBD1, against the DNA was made. Germline V CDR1 and CDR2: LGHDT, YNNKEL (reference sequence). The CDR3 has 15 amino acids, counting both end residues. The CDR3 sequence: CASSLLSGPNTEAFF.

The chain links TRBV29-1 to TRBJ2-7; the D gene is possibly TRBD1 (7 bases). The germline V gene has CDR1 SQVTM and CDR2 ANQGSEA. This CDR3 has 13 residues. Trimming took off 4 bases at V and 7 bases at J, with 17 bases between the two ends. The CDR3 coding sequence is TGCAGCGTTGGACAGGGCCTCGGGGGAGAGCAGTACTTC. It translates to CSVGQGLGGEQYF.

V and J are TRBV10-3 and TRBJ1-5; perhaps TRBD1 as D (6 bases). With 8 bases removed from V and 0 bases from J, the gap between germline ends came to 14 bases. This CDR3 is 15 amino acids long. Germline V CDR1 and CDR2: ENHRY, SYGVKD. The CDR3: CAISRDKYSNQPQHF. DNA for the CDR3: TGTGCCATCTCAAGGGACAAGTATAGCAATCAGCCCCAGCATTTT.

The CDR3 is CATSKDLVDTQYF. The DNA for the CDR3 is TGTGCCACCAGCAAGGATCTCGTTGATACGCAGTATTTT. The rearrangement joins TRBV15 to TRBJ2-3; no reliable D call. Between the trimmed V and J ends, which lost 4 bases and 6 bases, there was a span of 11 bases. Germline CDR1 and CDR2: LNHNV and YYDKDF (reference sequence). The CDR3 is 13 amino acids.

Worth noting for this clonotype: Possible read error: a much larger clone is one base away. The chain uses TRBV10-3 and TRBJ2-7; D call uncertain. Trimming removed 4 bases from V and 0 bases from J, with 10 bases in between. Germline CDR1 ENHRY, CDR2 SYGVKD. This CDR3 contains 14 residues. The CDR3 sequence is CAISALGASYEQYF. CDR3 bases: TGTGCCATCAGTGCCCTAGGTGCCTCCTACGAGCAGTACTTC.

This clonotype was detected once. One junction end disagrees with the germline gene, perhaps due to a read error. The chain uses TRBV7-9 and TRBJ2-5, with TRBD2 identical over 8 bases. Germline lookup yields CDR1 SEHNR and CDR2 FQNEAQ (reference sequence). The CDR3 is 11 residues long. CDR3 nucleotide sequence: TGTGCCGGCAGCGGGGGAGAGACCCAGTACTTC. It encodes CAGSGGETQYF.

The gene calls are TRBV27 and TRBJ1-6; the D gene is possibly TRBD1 (6 bases). Looked up from germline, CDR1 is MNHEY and CDR2 is SMNVEV (reference sequence). V dropped 3 bases and J dropped 3 bases, with 6 bases sitting between them. There are 14 residues in the CDR3. CDR3 in amino acids: CASSFRGYNSPLHF. DNA of the CDR3: TGTGCCAGCAGTTTCAGGGGCTATAATTCACCCCTCCACTTT.

This chain connects TRBV20-1 to TRBJ2-7; a weak D match, TRBD1 (8 bases). The CDR3 has 14 amino acids. Trimming cost V 4 bases and J 4 bases, with 17 bases left between them. Per the germline V gene, CDR1 is DFQATT and CDR2 is SNEGSKA (reference sequence). The CDR3 sequence: CSATIDRGGYEQYF. The CDR3 DNA sequence: TGCAGTGCTACAATTGACAGGGGAGGGTACGAGCAGTACTTC.

This clonotype was seen only a few times. For the CDR3, the DNA is TGTGCCACCAGTGCCGCAGGAATAAATCAGCCCCAGCATTTT. Protein sequence: CATSAAGINQPQHF. The chain recombines TRBV24-1 with TRBJ1-5; D remains ambiguous. The CDR3 has 14 amino acids. Trimming stripped 5 bases from V and 4 bases from J, with 11 bases between. CDR1 and CDR2 from the germline V gene are KGHDR and SFDVKD.

In regard to this clonotype: The CDR3 end shows no conserved phenylalanine or tryptophan, and so a read error is likely. The DNA is omitted, as the CDR3 cannot be located on it reliably, and the CDR3 follows TCRdb's listing. J is TRBJ1-3 and V is TRBV3-2; the D segment call TRBD1 is taken from the table without a DNA check. TRBV3-2 is tagged as a pseudogene. The CDR3 length is 14 residues, termini included. The CDR3 sequence is CASGDRNSGSTIYV.

Points on this clonotype: One end of the junction varies from germline; a read error may be responsible. This chain uses TRBV5-1 with TRBJ1-1; D not resolved. Germline CDR1 is SGHRS and CDR2 is YFSETQ. The CDR3 extends over 15 amino acids. DNA for the CDR3: TGCGCCAGCAGCTGGAGAAAGGTTGGCGGCACTGGAGCTTTCTTT. It encodes CASSWRKVGGTGAFF.

This clonotype was recorded many times. The chain employs TRBV11-2 and TRBJ1-2; 9 bases are a match to TRBD1. Germline V gene sequence: CDR1 SGHAT, CDR2 FQNNGV. The CDR3 totals 17 residues. V lost 5 bases, J lost 11 bases, and 21 bases stayed unmatched. CDR3 in amino acids: CASSDTLISGTGKGYTF. CDR3 DNA sequence: TGTGCCAGCAGCGATACCCTCATCTCCGGGACAGGGAAAGGGTACACCTTC.

This clonotype showed up many times. The chain couples TRBV10-2 to TRBJ2-3; maybe TRBD1 (5 bases). This CDR3 has 14 residues. Germline V gives CDR1 WSHSY, CDR2 SAAADI. V dropped 6 bases and J dropped 4 bases, with 14 bases sitting between them. The CDR3 DNA follows: TGCGCCAGCAGCCTCGACAGTGTGCCAGATACGCAGTATTTT. Protein product: CASSLDSVPDTQYF.

This clonotype has just a few counts. The genes are TRBV7-2 and TRBJ2-7; possibly TRBD1 for D (6 bases). The CDR3 has 12 residues. The germline V and J ends were trimmed by 1 base and 6 bases, with 7 bases remaining between them. Germline loops: CDR1 SGHTA, CDR2 FQGNSA. The CDR3 bases are TGTGCCAGCAGCTTAGGGGGGCTCGAGCAGTACTTC. Translation gives CASSLGGLEQYF.